This TCR beta chain was obtained from a study of technical replicates of blood from a handful of donors (dated by TCRdb to about 2017). The library relied on the immunoSEQ multiplex PCR assay. In TCRdb, the immuneACCESS table is reduced to in-frame sequences with V and J assigned. These tables do not hold every clone; where another copy was compared, an unresolved V gene accounts for under half, and the others remain unexplained. This sample lists 70,000 to 95,000 clones; about 94% were detected once. The ten largest clones capture 0.2% to 0.25% of the sample. The CDR3, from cysteine to phenylalanine, totals 17 residues. Just the 51-base CDR3 DNA is kept, in frame starting at base 1. CDR1 and CDR2 are read off the germline V gene as MDHEN and SYDVKM. From V the trimming removes 7 bases and from J it removes 2 bases, while the gene matches leave 13 bases of the junction unaccounted for. A remark on this clone: Its antigen is not yet known. The input lacks base qualities; no much larger clone sits a single base away.

The origin of this receptor is a human donor in good health. The V and J segments used are TRBV28 and TRBJ1-2, and 10 bases in between align with TRBD1. Sequenced material: T cells isolated from PBMCs. The CDR3 here reads CASKPGTGAGLNYGYTF. Read as DNA, the sequence is TGTGCCAGCAAACCCGGGACAGGGGCCGGATTAAACTATGGCTACACCTTC.